Sequencing of this T cell receptor beta chain was carried out in a study of response to subunit inactivated influenza vaccine. General observations from the study: Few new T cells, the authors suggested, are recruited by each seasonal influenza vaccination.

This CDR3 is built from 13 residues. In germline, CDR1 is SGHAT, CDR2 FQNNGV. V dropped 11 bases and J dropped 0 bases, with 10 bases sitting between them. As concerns this clonotype: Its matching antigen is unknown.

TCRdb independently ran MiXCR on the RT-PCR reads; one entry per CDR3 protein. Seen here are over 150,000 distinct CDR3 sequences, about 15% observed once, and the top ten hold approximately 27%. Sequencing used CD8+ T cells sorted from PBMCs, obtained approximately 5 days after vaccination. The chain combines TRBV11-2 with TRBJ2-2, with D possibly matching TRBD1 (6 bases). The source is a man aged 50-60 years who received an inactivated influenza vaccine. CDR3 amino acids: CAVRTANTGELFF. The DNA for the CDR3 is TGTGCCGTAAGGACAGCGAACACCGGGGAGCTGTTTTTT.